This T cell receptor beta chain is from a study of blood T cell repertoires in COVID-19. Between the trimmed V and J ends, which lost 5 bases and 4 bases, there was a span of 11 bases. Germline CDR1 and CDR2: SQVTM and ANQGSEA. The CDR3 spans 12 residues. Method: immunoSEQ multiplex PCR; TCRdb's copy keeps in-frame clones and lacks some. The sample consists of about 98,000 clones, almost 80% of them appearing once. Sequenced sample: peripheral blood. The origin of this receptor is a man aged 55 to 69 with active or convalescent COVID-19. The chain couples TRBV29-1 to TRBJ2-5; possible D gene TRBD2, 6 bases. The CDR3: CSVRQGGETQYF. CDR3 nucleotide sequence: TGCAGCGTTCGCCAGGGAGGAGAGACCCAGTACTTC.